A single sample is the source of the 2 T cell receptor beta chains below, sequenced in a study of blood T cell repertoires in COVID-19. Sequencing used immunoSEQ multiplex PCR; TCRdb keeps in-frame clones, though not all of them. Of 200,000 to 300,000 clones listed, around 87% are singletons. Sequenced input: peripheral blood. The receptors were sampled from a woman aged 45-65 years with acute or convalescent COVID-19.

The V gene is TRBV7-3, the J gene TRBJ2-1; D gene ambiguous. Germline CDR1 reads SGHTA; CDR2 reads FQGTGA. With 2 bases removed from V and 1 base from J, the gap between germline ends came to 9 bases. The CDR3 consists of 15 residues. DNA for the CDR3: TGTGCCAGCAGCTTAGCAGCGCAGTCCTACAATGAGCAGTTCTTC. This translates into CASSLAAQSYNEQFF.

The chain carries TRBV7-3 and TRBJ2-5, with D tentatively TRBD1 (5 bases). The V and J ends lost 0 bases and 2 bases respectively, with 7 bases between them. Germline V gene data show CDR1 as SGHTA and CDR2 as FQGTGA. The length of the CDR3 is 14 residues. The CDR3 nucleotides are TGTGCCAGCAGCTTAACACAGGCGCAAGAGACCCAGTACTTC. This codes for CASSLTQAQETQYF.